This T cell receptor (beta chain) stems from a study of technical replicates of blood from four donors (TCRdb year 2017). There are 15 amino acids in the CDR3, from cysteine to phenylalanine inclusive. CDR3 DNA is the only sequence kept; it has 45 bases, read in frame from the first base. For CDR1 and CDR2, the germline V gene lists SGHVS and FNYEAQ. V trim: 1 base; J trim: 5 bases; unmatched bases: 3. The table lists this clone with a count of one. The antigen it recognizes is unknown. No base qualities exist here, and no much larger clone lies one base off it. The protocol used for the library was the immunoSEQ multiplex PCR assay. The source is immuneACCESS, and TCRdb retained only in-frame sequences with V and J called. Part of the clones is not carried over; for the studies checked, unresolved V genes explain less than half of this, and the remainder is unexplained. Within this sample are tens of thousands of clones, with approximately 95% of them counted one time only. In total, the top ten clones hold more than 0.2% of the sample.

This receptor chain uses TRBV7-6 and TRBJ1-5; TRBD1 agrees with 9 junctional bases. This clonotype was obtained from a human donor in good health. Sequenced input: T cells isolated from PBMCs. The CDR3 protein sequence reads: CASSLGDREDQPQHF. The sequence in DNA is TGTGCCAGCAGCTTAGGGGACAGGGAGGATCAGCCCCAGCATTTT.